This record covers a single T cell receptor beta chain. Its antigen remains unidentified. Base qualities are not provided; no much larger clone lies one nucleotide away. The entry originates in a study of blood T cell repertoires in COVID-19 (TCRdb year 2020). For context, the study as a whole: Samples covering the acute and convalescent phases of COVID-19 were provided by collaborators in the United States, Italy and Spain. The sample metadata nearly always contained a de-identified subject ID, COVID-19 status, age in years and sex. HLA class I and class II types, where available, came from metadata supplied by the sample provider rather than from assay-based typing. The prospective study material was composed of cDNA or gDNA derived from T cells, B-cell-depleted T cells, or PBMCs. A freely available public database, intended as a resource for researchers studying the immune response to SARS-CoV-2, is where the repertoires were released. The dataset comprised deeply sampled blood TCRbeta repertoires from subjects exposed to, actively infected with, or recovered from COVID-19. Samples were obtained from the ongoing ImmuneRACE study (first 160 participants) and from about 1,300 subjects provided by 6 global collaborators.

Samples from volunteer blood donors who had recovered from COVID-19 were contributed by a second Seattle source. Whole blood was collected in K2EDTA tubes by collaborating institutions according to the institutions' own protocols. For TCRbeta analysis, collaborators shipped samples as frozen whole blood, isolated PBMCs, or DNA extracted from either of those sample types. A distance of 16 bases separates the germline ends of V and J, which lose 5 bases and 1 base respectively. According to the germline V gene, CDR1 reads SGHTA and CDR2 reads FQGNSA. Reading from cysteine to phenylalanine, the CDR3 counts 16 amino acids. Just CDR3 DNA is preserved here, 48 bases in frame from base 1. Beyond this particular receptor, the publication reports: How much clinical and demographic metadata was included differed by source and by participant, and the metadata was provided uncurated.

TCRbeta CDR3 regions were amplified from genomic DNA using the immunoSEQ Assay, a bias-controlled multiplex PCR. The authors' pipeline ran thus. Nucleated cell counts per sample were estimated from amplification of reference gene primers within the assay. To quantify the absolute abundance of each unique TCRbeta CDR3 rearrangement, sequence reads were collapsed and filtered. For each sample, productive Simpson clonality was calculated as the square root of Simpson's diversity index over productive rearrangements. Not all clones reach the TCRdb copy of this immuneACCESS table, which keeps in-frame sequences only. Checked studies attribute under half of the gap to unresolved V genes and leave the rest unexplained. V and J calls plus clone size are reproduced from that table; the DNA served to infer D and trimming. The sample table records about 310,000 clones; over 75% of these occur just once. Approximately 7.8% of the sample goes to the ten largest clones.

The chain couples TRBV7-2 to TRBJ2-3; TRBD1 could be the D gene, as 6 bases match. This sequence was found in a woman between 50 and 59 years old who had recovered from COVID-19. Sequenced sample: peripheral blood. For the CDR3, the sequence is CASSQEGRGGTDTQYF. The sequenced DNA is TGTGCCAGCAGCCAAGAGGGCAGGGGTGGCACAGATACGCAGTATTTT.